This entry describes one T cell receptor (beta chain). Its antigen remains unidentified. The data were taken from a study of cytomegalovirus exposure and HLA in healthy donors. Study-wide findings and caveats: Some segments of the V type, notably TRBV6-2 and TRBV6-3, were excluded as indistinguishable.

Germline loops: CDR1 LGHNA, CDR2 YSLEER. V lost 0 bases and J lost 2; bases outside the gene matches: 14. The CDR3 runs 20 residues. The PCR used 60 Vbeta and 13 Jbeta primers. TCRdb's table, derived via immunoSEQ multiplex PCR, lists solely in-frame clones and lacks some. The sample contains over 110,000 clones, 82% of which appear only once. The receptor comes from a male donor in good health and CMV-seronegative. The rearrangement uses TRBV4-3 and TRBJ2-1; the match to TRBD2 covers 9 bases. The source material was PBMCs. The DNA for the CDR3 is TGCGCCAGCAGCCAAGAACCTATGGGGGCTAGCGGGACCCCCTACAATGAGCAGTTCTTC. Amino acid sequence: CASSQEPMGASGTPYNEQFF.